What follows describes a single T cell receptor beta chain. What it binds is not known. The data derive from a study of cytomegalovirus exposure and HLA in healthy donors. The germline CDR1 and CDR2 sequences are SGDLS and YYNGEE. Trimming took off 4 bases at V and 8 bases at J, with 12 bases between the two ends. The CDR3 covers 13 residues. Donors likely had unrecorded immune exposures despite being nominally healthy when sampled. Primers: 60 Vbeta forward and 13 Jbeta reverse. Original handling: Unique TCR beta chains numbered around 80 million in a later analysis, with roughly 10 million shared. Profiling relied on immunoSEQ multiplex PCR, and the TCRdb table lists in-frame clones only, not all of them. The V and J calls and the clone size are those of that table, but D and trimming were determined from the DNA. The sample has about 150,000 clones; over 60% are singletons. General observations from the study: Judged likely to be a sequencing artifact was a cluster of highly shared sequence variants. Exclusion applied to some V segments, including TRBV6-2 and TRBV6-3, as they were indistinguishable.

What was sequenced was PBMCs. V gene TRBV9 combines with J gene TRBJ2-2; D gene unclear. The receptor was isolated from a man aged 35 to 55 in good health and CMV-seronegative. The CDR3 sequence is CASSPPWRGELFF. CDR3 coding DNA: TGTGCCAGCAGCCCACCCTGGCGGGGGGAGCTGTTTTTT.